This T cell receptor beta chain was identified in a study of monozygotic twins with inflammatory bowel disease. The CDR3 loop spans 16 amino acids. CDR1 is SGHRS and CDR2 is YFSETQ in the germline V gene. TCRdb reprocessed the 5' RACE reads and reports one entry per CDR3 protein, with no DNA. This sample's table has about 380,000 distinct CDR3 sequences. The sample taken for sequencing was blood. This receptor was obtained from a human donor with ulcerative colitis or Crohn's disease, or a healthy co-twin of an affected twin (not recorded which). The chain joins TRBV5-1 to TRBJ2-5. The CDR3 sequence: CASSFQAAGGQETQYF.